This entry lists 16 T cell receptor beta chains sequenced from one sample in a study of molecular identifiers for immune sequencing clone quantification (dated by TCRdb to between 2017 and 2018). Receptors were amplified or captured by PCR. TCRdb shows the sequencer as NextSeq 500. The raw public reads went through TCRdb reprocessing: fastp at Q25, MiXCR clone calling, in-frame beta chains kept. Each entry merges the rows of one CDR3 protein and shows their most common DNA and genes. The sample has about 630,000 distinct CDR3 sequences on record, about 25% of them singletons. The ten largest clones represent about 0.84% of the sample. Material for sequencing was naive CD8+ T cells from blood, with Jurkat cell RNA spiked in. The meaning of the sample's cell subset or site label: FACS-sorted CD8+CD4-CCR7+CD45RA+ naive T cells. These receptor sequences come from a human donor in good health. Some libraries in this study had Jurkat cell RNA spiked in.

Concerning this clonotype: One junction end disagrees with the germline gene, perhaps due to a read error. The rearrangement uses TRBV12-3 or TRBV12-4 and TRBJ2-7; D call uncertain. CDR3 size: 13 residues. DNA of the CDR3: TGTACCAGCAGTCGAGGTAGCTCCTACGAGCAGTACTTC. Protein product: CTSSRGSSYEQYF.

Notes on this clonotype: At one of its ends the junction is not consistent with the germline gene, which may arise from a read error. The chain recombines TRBV14 with TRBJ2-7, with 9 bases that match TRBD1. The V gene's germline CDR1 is SGHDN and CDR2 FVKESK. CDR3 length: 15 amino acids. Here the CDR3 reads CASSTRGTGTDERYF. The CDR3 DNA reads as TGTGCCAGCAGCACCCGAGGGACAGGGACCGACGAGCGGTACTTC.

CDR3 DNA: TGTGCCAGCAGCTTAGAGTCCGGGAGGCAGCCCCAGCATTTT. Translation gives CASSLESGRQPQHF. This chain joins TRBV7-6 and TRBJ1-5; D call uncertain. CDR1 and CDR2 from the germline V gene are SGHVS and FNYEAQ. The ends were cut back, 1 base at V and 7 bases at J, with 11 bases in the middle. This CDR3 is 14 amino acids long. The whole variable domain, remainder taken from reference TRBV7-6 and TRBJ1-5, is GAGVSQSPRYKVTKRGQDVALRCDPISGHVSLYWYRQALGQGPEFLTYFNYEAQQDKSGLPNDRFSAERPEGSISTLTIQRTEQRDSAMYRCASSLESGRQPQHFGDGTRLSIL.

This clonotype was observed a handful of times. Here the CDR3 reads CASTTPGSGETQYF. The CDR3 nucleotides are TGTGCCAGCACCACCCCCGGGAGTGGGGAGACCCAGTACTTC. The rearrangement joins TRBV28 to TRBJ2-5; D is possibly TRBD2 (6 bases). V lost 7 bases to trimming and J lost 5 bases, with 17 bases between them. Germline CDR1 MDHEN, CDR2 SYDVKM. The CDR3 sequence is 14 residues long.

V is TRBV4-3 and J is TRBJ1-1; D not certain. This CDR3 is 14 amino acids long. Germline V lookup: CDR1 LGHNA, CDR2 YSLEER. V lost 2 bases and J lost 0, with 7 bases in between. CDR3 nucleotides: TGCGCCAGCAGCCAAAATCGGATGAACACTGAAGCTTTCTTT. Encoded protein: CASSQNRMNTEAFF.

This clonotype was observed at least ten times. This chain connects TRBV7-9 to TRBJ1-1, with D uncertain. Trimming took 1 base from V and 11 from J, leaving 11 bases between them. The CDR3 has 12 residues. The germline CDR1 and CDR2 sequences are SEHNR and FQNEAQ (reference sequence). The CDR3 DNA follows: TGTGCCAGCAGCTTAGTAGGGTTGAGCGCTTTCTTT. Translated, it gives CASSLVGLSAFF.

This CDR3 reads CASSYAQTYEQYF. Here the CDR3 DNA reads TGTGCCAGCAGTTACGCGCAAACCTACGAGCAGTACTTC. V usage is TRBV6-5 and J usage is TRBJ2-7, with D unresolved. This CDR3 has 13 residues. Deletions cut 2 bases from V and 2 bases from J, with 7 bases between. CDR1 and CDR2 (germline): MNHEY, SVGAGI.

In its sample, this clonotype was seen a few times. V is TRBV9 and J is TRBJ2-3; 10 bases agree with TRBD2. The CDR3 covers 19 residues. Germline V CDR1 and CDR2: SGDLS, YYNGEE. V lost 2 bases, J lost 2 bases, and 14 bases stayed unmatched. Here the CDR3 DNA reads TGTGCCAGCAGCGTCAACCCTAGCGGGGGCCTAGGTGTCACAGATACGCAGTATTTT. Its protein is CASSVNPSGGLGVTDTQYF.

The chain couples TRBV4-3 to TRBJ1-1, with a weak D call TRBD1 (5 bases). The CDR3 runs to 16 residues. The V end was cut by 0 bases, the J end by 0 bases, with 11 bases between. The germline CDR1 and CDR2 sequences are LGHNA and YSLEER. This CDR3 reads CASSQDWGGMNTEAFF. In DNA form, the CDR3 reads TGCGCCAGCAGCCAAGATTGGGGGGGAATGAACACTGAAGCTTTCTTT.

This clonotype was detected ten times or more. The CDR3 protein is CASSGLTGNTEAFF. The CDR3 DNA sequence: TGTGCCAGCAGTGGTCTGACAGGGAACACTGAAGCTTTCTTT. V usage is TRBV2 and J usage is TRBJ1-1, with D maybe TRBD1 (6 bases). In germline, CDR1 is SNHLY, CDR2 FYNNEI. Trimming pared 4 bases from V and 1 base from J, leaving 10 bases between. The length of the CDR3 is 14 residues.

This clonotype was counted ten times or more. This chain links TRBV7-3 with TRBJ2-3; D uncertain. This CDR3 has 15 amino acids. CDR1 and CDR2 (germline): SGHTA, FQGTGA. V lost 4 bases and J 5 bases, leaving 16 bases between the germline ends. The CDR3 sequence: CASSSTTHDLDTQYF. The CDR3 DNA reads TGTGCCAGCAGCTCCACCACGCATGATTTAGATACGCAGTATTTT.

Concerning this clonotype itself: A much bigger clone sits one base away, suggesting this may be a read error. The rearrangement links TRBV4-3 to TRBJ1-1; D not resolved. From germline, CDR1 is LGHNA and CDR2 YSLEER. This CDR3 spans 14 amino acids. The CDR3 loop is CASGQDIAYTEAFF. CDR3 nucleotide sequence: TGCGCCAGCGGCCAAGACATCGCGTACACTGAAGCTTTCTTT.

A remark on this clonotype: Since no conserved phenylalanine or tryptophan closes the CDR3, a read error is the likely cause. The chain combines TRBV12-3 or TRBV12-4 with TRBJ2-1; D is perhaps TRBD1 (6 bases). CDR3 length: 15 residues. The V end was cut by 6 bases, the J end by 0 bases, with 12 bases between. CDR3 sequence reads: CASRTTGRSYNEQFL. CDR3 DNA sequence: TGTGCCAGCAGGACGACAGGCCGCTCCTACAATGAGCAGTTCCTC.

This clonotype occurred a few times. V gene TRBV11-1 combines with J gene TRBJ2-7; 7 nucleotides match TRBD2. V lost 3 bases, J lost 3 bases, and 5 bases stayed unmatched. CDR3 length equals 14 residues. From germline, CDR1 is SGHAT and CDR2 FQDESV (reference sequence). The CDR3 coding sequence is TGTGCCAGCAGCTTTGCTAGCGGATTCTACGAGCAGTACTTC. Protein: CASSFASGFYEQYF.

This clonotype was seen a handful of times. V is TRBV4-1 and J is TRBJ1-2, with D maybe TRBD1 (5 bases). Trimming shortened V by 0 bases and J by 5 bases, and 13 bases separated the two germline ends. This CDR3 comprises 15 residues. Germline V gene lookup returns CDR1 MGHRA and CDR2 YSYEKL. CDR3 sequence reads: CASSQDREEPYGYTF. The CDR3 bases are TGCGCCAGCAGCCAAGACAGGGAGGAGCCTTATGGCTACACCTTC.

This clonotype was counted ten times or more. The chain couples TRBV5-6 to TRBJ1-3, with D uncertain. Trimming pared 0 bases from V and 0 bases from J, leaving 7 bases between. Germline V gives CDR1 SGHDT, CDR2 YYEEEE. The CDR3 has 15 amino acids. CDR3 loop: CASSLGPVSGNTIYF. In DNA form, the CDR3 reads TGTGCCAGCAGCTTGGGGCCGGTCTCTGGAAACACCATATATTTT.